The 13 T cell receptor beta chains below were found in one sample sequenced in a study of blood T cell repertoires in COVID-19. TCRdb's copy holds only in-frame clones and misses some; the assay was immunoSEQ multiplex PCR. The sample gives 25,000 to 35,000 clones, less than 90% of which show up once; approximately 25% is in the top ten. The sample consisted of peripheral blood. These receptors were collected from a human donor with active COVID-19. The donor label of this sample is uncertain.

The chain uses TRBV10-3 and TRBJ2-6; D remains unclear. This CDR3 is 17 amino acids long. Trimming took off 2 bases at V and 0 bases at J, with 11 bases between the two ends. Germline loops: CDR1 ENHRY, CDR2 SYGVKD. In DNA form, the CDR3 reads TGTGCCATCAGTGAGATGTGGGCCAGCTCTGGGGCCAACGTCCTGACTTTC. Encoded protein: CAISEMWASSGANVLTF.

The rearrangement uses TRBV4-1 and TRBJ1-6; D possibly corresponds to TRBD1 (5 bases). This CDR3 is built from 17 residues. The ends were cut back, 2 bases at V and 7 bases at J, with 18 bases in the middle. Germline loops: CDR1 MGHRA, CDR2 YSYEKL. The CDR3 spells CASSQTIVRGSNSPLHF. DNA of the CDR3: TGCGCCAGCAGCCAAACTATCGTGCGGGGCTCGAATTCACCCCTCCACTTT.

The CDR3 nucleotides read TGTGCCAGCAGCCTAGCGGGAGGGACCTCCTACGAGCAGTACTTC. Its translation is CASSLAGGTSYEQYF. This chain joins TRBV3-1 (or the pseudogene TRBV3-2) and TRBJ2-7; 11 bases match TRBD2. Germline V gene sequence: CDR1 LGHDT, CDR2 YNNKEL (reference sequence). This CDR3 is 15 amino acids long. The V and J ends lost 4 bases and 0 bases, in that order; junction bases with no gene match: 2.

The CDR3 coding sequence is TGTGCCAGCAGTTACGCCGTACAGGGGGTCGGGGAGCTGTTTTTT. This sequence encodes CASSYAVQGVGELFF. This chain connects TRBV6-5 to TRBJ2-2; 8 positions agree with TRBD1. The V gene end was trimmed by 2 bases and the J gene end by 7 bases; junction bases not matched to a gene: 6. The length of the CDR3 is 15 residues. Germline V CDR1 and CDR2: MNHEY, SVGAGI.

The chain has TRBV5-4 and TRBJ1-4, with D possibly being TRBD1 (6 bases). V dropped 4 bases and J dropped 7 bases, with 14 bases sitting between them. The CDR3 contains 14 residues. Germline V gene sequence: CDR1 SGHNT, CDR2 YYREEE (reference sequence). This CDR3 reads CASSEQGRGEKLFF. The CDR3 region has the DNA TGTGCCAGCAGCGAACAGGGTCGGGGTGAAAAACTGTTTTTT.

CDR3 in DNA: TGTGCCAGCAGCCCACAAACAGGGGGCAATTCACCCCTCCACTTT. This sequence encodes CASSPQTGGNSPLHF. The V call is TRBV9, the J call TRBJ1-6, with 9 nucleotides matching TRBD1. V dropped 4 bases and J dropped 7; count of bases not matched to a gene: 6. The CDR3 runs to 15 residues. Germline assignment: CDR1 SGDLS and CDR2 YYNGEE.

A word on this clone: The same CDR3 also results from other DNA sequences found in this sample. This rearrangement joins TRBV5-1 to TRBJ2-5; the D is unclear. The CDR3 runs 15 residues. Looked up from germline, CDR1 is SGHRS and CDR2 is YFSETQ. V was pared by 0 bases and J by 2 bases, with 11 bases between. This CDR3 is CASSLVGDLQETQYF. The DNA for the CDR3 is TGCGCCAGCAGCTTGGTAGGCGACTTACAAGAGACCCAGTACTTC.

This sequence joins TRBV28 and TRBJ2-7; 8 bases map to TRBD2. This CDR3 has 14 amino acids. V trimming: 8 bases; J trimming: 3 bases; junction bases outside the gene matches: 9. Germline CDR1 and CDR2: MDHEN and SYDVKM. The DNA of the CDR3 is TGTGCCAGCTATCCCGGGGGGGCGTACTACGAGCAGTACTTC. Its protein product is CASYPGGAYYEQYF.

V gene TRBV5-1 combines with J gene TRBJ1-6; D perhaps matches TRBD1 (5 bases). The germline V gene has CDR1 SGHRS and CDR2 YFSETQ. This CDR3 contains 12 residues. The V and J ends lost 7 bases and 6 bases respectively, with 8 bases between them. Here the CDR3 DNA reads TGCGCCAGCGGGCAGGGTAATTCACCCCTCCACTTT. Translating it yields CASGQGNSPLHF.

This clone was seen a few times. Here the CDR3 reads CASSGPSFADTQYF. The CDR3 nucleotides are TGTGCCAGTTCGGGTCCCTCATTCGCAGATACGCAGTATTTT. This rearrangement joins TRBV27 to TRBJ2-3; the D is unclear. This CDR3 comprises 14 residues. Germline V gene sequence: CDR1 MNHEY, CDR2 SMNVEV (reference sequence). V was trimmed by 9 bases and J by 4 bases, leaving 17 bases between them.

This clone appeared a single time. The J gene is TRBJ1-1, the V gene TRBV11-1; D might be TRBD1 (6 bases). The CDR3 contains 14 residues. Trimming shortened V by 3 bases and J by 4 bases, and 12 bases separated the two germline ends. The germline gives CDR1 SGHAT, CDR2 FQDESV (reference sequence). CDR3 in amino acids: CASSFPQGSTEAFF. CDR3 DNA: TGTGCCAGCAGCTTCCCCCAGGGGAGCACTGAAGCTTTCTTT.

V and J are TRBV7-2 and TRBJ2-3; 11 nucleotides align to TRBD2. After removal of 1 base from V and 0 bases from J, the junction contained 3 bases not matched to a gene. Germline values: CDR1 SGHTA, CDR2 FQGNSA. This CDR3 contains 17 residues. The CDR3 protein is CASSLVGTSGSTDTQYF. The CDR3 DNA reads as TGTGCCAGCAGCTTAGTCGGGACTAGCGGTAGCACAGATACGCAGTATTTT.

In its sample, this clone was seen once. The chain combines TRBV2 with TRBJ2-1; 10 bases are shared with TRBD1. V lost 6 bases, J lost 9 bases, and 5 bases stayed unmatched. Germline CDR1 is SNHLY and CDR2 is FYNNEI. The CDR3 is 13 amino acids. CDR3 loop: CASSRDRGSEQFF. DNA of the CDR3: TGTGCCAGCAGCCGGGACAGGGGAAGTGAGCAGTTCTTC.